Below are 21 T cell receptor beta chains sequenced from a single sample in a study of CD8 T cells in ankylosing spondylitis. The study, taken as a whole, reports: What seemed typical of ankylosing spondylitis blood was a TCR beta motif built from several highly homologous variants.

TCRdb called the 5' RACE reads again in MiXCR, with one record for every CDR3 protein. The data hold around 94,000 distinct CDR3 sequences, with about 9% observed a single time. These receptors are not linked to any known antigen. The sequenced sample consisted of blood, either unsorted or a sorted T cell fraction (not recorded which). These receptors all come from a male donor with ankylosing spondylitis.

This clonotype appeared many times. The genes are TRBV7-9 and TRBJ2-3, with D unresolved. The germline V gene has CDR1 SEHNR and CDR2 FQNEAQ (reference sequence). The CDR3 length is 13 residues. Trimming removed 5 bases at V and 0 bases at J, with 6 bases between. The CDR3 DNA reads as TGTGCCAGCAGCGCCCCTAGCACAGATACGCAGTATTTT. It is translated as CASSAPSTDTQYF.

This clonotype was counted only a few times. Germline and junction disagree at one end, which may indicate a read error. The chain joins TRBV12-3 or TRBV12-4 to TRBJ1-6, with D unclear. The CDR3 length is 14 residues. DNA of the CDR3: TGTGCCAGCAGTCTAGCCTTGGGTTATTCACCCCTCCACTTT. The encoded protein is CASSLALGYSPLHF.

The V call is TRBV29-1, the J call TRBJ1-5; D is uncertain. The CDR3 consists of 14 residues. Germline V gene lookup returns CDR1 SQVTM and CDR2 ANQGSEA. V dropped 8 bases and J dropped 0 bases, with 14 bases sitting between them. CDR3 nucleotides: TGCAGCTTCCCGGGGAATAATAGCAATCAGCCCCAGCATTTT. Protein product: CSFPGNNSNQPQHF.

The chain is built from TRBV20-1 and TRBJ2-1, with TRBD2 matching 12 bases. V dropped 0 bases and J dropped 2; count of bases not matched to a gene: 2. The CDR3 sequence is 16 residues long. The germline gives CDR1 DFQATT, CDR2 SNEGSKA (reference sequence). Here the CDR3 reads CSARDLAGGTYNEQFF. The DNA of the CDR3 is TGCAGTGCTAGAGATCTAGCGGGAGGGACCTACAATGAGCAGTTCTTC.

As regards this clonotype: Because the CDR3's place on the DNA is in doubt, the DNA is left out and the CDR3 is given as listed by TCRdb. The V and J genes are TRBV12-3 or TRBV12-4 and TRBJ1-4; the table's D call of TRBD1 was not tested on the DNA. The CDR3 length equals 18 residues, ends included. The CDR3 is CASRPLQGSQTNEKLFFF.

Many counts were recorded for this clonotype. The CDR3: CASSVGGQVRAYEQYF. The CDR3 coding sequence is TGTGCCAGCAGCGTAGGGGGACAGGTTAGGGCCTACGAGCAGTACTTC. V gene TRBV9 combines with J gene TRBJ2-7; 8 bases are a match to TRBD1. The CDR3 has 16 amino acids. CDR1 and CDR2 from the germline V gene are SGDLS and YYNGEE. J was trimmed by 2 bases and V by 0 bases; bases with no gene match: 7. Using reference TRBV9 and TRBJ2-7 for the parts outside the CDR3, the full variable domain is DSGVTQTPKHLITATGQRVTLRCSPRSGDLSVYWYQQSLDQGLQFLIQYYNGEERAKGNILERFSAQQFPDLHSELNLSSLELGDSALYFCASSVGGQVRAYEQYFGPGTRLTVT.

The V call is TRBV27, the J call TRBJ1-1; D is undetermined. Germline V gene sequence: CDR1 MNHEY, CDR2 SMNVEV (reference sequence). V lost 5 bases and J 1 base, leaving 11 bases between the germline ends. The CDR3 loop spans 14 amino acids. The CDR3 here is CASSDRWGNTEAFF. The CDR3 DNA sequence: TGTGCCAGCAGTGACCGGTGGGGGAACACTGAAGCTTTCTTT.

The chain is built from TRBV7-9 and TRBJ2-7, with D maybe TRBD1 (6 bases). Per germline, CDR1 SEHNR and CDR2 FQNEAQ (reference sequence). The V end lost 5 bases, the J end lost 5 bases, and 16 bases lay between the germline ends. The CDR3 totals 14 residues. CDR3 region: CASSPRGQPHEQYF. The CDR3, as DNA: TGTGCCAGCAGCCCCAGGGGCCAGCCCCACGAGCAGTACTTC. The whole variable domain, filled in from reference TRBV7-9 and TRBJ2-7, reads DTGVSQNPRHKITKRGQNVTFRCDPISEHNRLYWYRQTLGQGPEFLTYFQNEAQLEKSRLLSDRFSAERPKGSFSTLEIQRTEQGDSAMYLCASSPRGQPHEQYFGPGTRLTVT.

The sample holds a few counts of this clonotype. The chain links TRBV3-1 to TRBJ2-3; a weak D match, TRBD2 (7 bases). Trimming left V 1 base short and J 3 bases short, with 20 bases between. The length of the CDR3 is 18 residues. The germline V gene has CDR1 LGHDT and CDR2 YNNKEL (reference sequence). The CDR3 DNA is TGTGCCAGCAGCCAAGGTGCAGGGGAAAGGCGGGAGACAGATACGCAGTATTTT. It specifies CASSQGAGERRETDTQYF.

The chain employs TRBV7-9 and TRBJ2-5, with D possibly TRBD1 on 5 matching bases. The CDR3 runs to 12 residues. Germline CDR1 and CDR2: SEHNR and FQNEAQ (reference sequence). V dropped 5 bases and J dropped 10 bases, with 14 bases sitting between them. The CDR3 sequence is CASSLGPRGQYF. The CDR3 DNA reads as TGTGCCAGCAGCCTCGGGCCTAGGGGCCAGTACTTC.

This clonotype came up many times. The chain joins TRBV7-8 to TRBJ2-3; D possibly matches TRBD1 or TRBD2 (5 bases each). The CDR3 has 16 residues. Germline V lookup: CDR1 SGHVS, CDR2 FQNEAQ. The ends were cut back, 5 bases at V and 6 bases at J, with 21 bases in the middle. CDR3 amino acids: CASSPSGTDTTDTQYF. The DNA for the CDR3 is TGTGCCAGCAGCCCTTCCGGGACGGATACCACTGATACGCAGTATTTT.

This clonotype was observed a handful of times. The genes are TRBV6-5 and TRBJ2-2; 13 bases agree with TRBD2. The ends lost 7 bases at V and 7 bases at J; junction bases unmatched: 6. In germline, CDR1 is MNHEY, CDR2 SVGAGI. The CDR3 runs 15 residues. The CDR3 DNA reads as TGTGCCAGCAAGATACTAGCGGGGGGGGACGGGGAGCTGTTTTTT. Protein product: CASKILAGGDGELFF.

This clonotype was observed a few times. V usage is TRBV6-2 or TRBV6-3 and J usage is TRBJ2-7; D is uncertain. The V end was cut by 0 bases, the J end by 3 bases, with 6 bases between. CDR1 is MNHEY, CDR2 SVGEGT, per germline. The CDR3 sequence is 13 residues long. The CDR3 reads CASSYSNLYEQYV. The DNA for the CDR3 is TGTGCCAGCAGTTACTCGAACCTCTACGAGCAGTACGTC.

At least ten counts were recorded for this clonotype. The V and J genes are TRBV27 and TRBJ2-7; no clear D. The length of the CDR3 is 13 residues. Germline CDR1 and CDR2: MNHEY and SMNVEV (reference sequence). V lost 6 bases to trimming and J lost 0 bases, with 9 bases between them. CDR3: CASSLGPSYEQYF. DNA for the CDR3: TGTGCCAGCAGCCTTGGGCCCTCCTACGAGCAGTACTTC.

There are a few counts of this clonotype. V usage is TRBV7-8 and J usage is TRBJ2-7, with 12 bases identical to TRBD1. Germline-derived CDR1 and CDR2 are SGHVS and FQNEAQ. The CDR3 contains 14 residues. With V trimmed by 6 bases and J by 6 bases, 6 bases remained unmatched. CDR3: CASREGTGGPEQYF. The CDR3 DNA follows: TGTGCCAGCAGGGAAGGGACAGGGGGCCCCGAGCAGTACTTC.

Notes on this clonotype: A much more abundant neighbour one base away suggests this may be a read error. The CDR3 DNA sequence: TGTGCCAGCAGCTTAACGGCAGGGGTGATAGATACGCAGTATTTT. It codes for CASSLTAGVIDTQYF. The genes are TRBV7-9 and TRBJ2-3; tentatively, D is TRBD1 (6 bases). Trimming removed 2 bases from V and 5 bases from J, with 14 bases in between. This CDR3 is built from 15 residues. Germline assignment: CDR1 SEHNR and CDR2 FQNEAQ (reference sequence).

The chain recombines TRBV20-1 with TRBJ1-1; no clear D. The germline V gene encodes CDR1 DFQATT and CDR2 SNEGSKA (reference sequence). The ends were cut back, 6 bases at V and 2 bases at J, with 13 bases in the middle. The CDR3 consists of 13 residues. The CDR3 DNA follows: TGCAGTGCCGCTAGCGGTTATAACACTGAAGCTTTCTTT. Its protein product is CSAASGYNTEAFF.

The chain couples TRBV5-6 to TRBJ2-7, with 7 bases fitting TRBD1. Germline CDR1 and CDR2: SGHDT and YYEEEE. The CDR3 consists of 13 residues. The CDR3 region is CASSLDRSYEQYV. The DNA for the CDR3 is TGTGCCAGCAGTTTGGACAGGTCATACGAGCAGTACGTC.

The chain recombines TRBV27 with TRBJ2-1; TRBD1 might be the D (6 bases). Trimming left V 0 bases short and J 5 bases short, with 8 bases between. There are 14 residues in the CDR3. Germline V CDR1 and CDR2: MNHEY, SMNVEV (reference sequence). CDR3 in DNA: TGTGCCAGCAGTTTATCGGACAGCCACAATGAGCAGTTCTTC. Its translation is CASSLSDSHNEQFF.

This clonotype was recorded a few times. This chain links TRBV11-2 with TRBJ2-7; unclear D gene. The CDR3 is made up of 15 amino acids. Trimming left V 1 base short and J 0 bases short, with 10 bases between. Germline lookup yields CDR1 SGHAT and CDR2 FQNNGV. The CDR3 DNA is TGTGCCAGCAGCTTAGCCCGGACGGACTCCTACGAGCAGTACTTC. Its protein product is CASSLARTDSYEQYF.

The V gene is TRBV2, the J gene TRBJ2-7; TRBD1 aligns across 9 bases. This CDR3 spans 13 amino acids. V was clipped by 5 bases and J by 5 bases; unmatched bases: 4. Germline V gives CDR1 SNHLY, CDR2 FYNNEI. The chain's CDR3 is CASSRWTGDEQYV. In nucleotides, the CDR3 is TGTGCCAGCAGTCGATGGACAGGGGACGAGCAGTACGTC.